The sequence of this T cell receptor beta chain was determined in a study of blood T cell repertoires in COVID-19. V lost 2 bases to trimming and J lost 4 bases, with 11 bases between them. Germline CDR1 and CDR2: MNHNS and SASEGT. The length of the CDR3 is 14 residues. Sequencing was performed with immunoSEQ multiplex PCR; in TCRdb, only in-frame clones are kept and a portion is missing. The sample lists roughly 140,000 clones, 84% occurring once. Sequencing input: PBMCs or T cells enriched from blood (not recorded which). This chain connects TRBV6-1 to TRBJ1-2; D gene ambiguous. The clonotype comes from a man in his forties or fifties in a cohort exposed to, infected with or recovered from COVID-19 (not recorded which). The CDR3 sequence: CASSETQESYGYTF. Written as DNA, the CDR3 is TGTGCCAGCAGTGAAACGCAGGAAAGCTATGGCTACACCTTC.